Sequencing of this T cell receptor beta chain was carried out in a study of vaccination and CD4 T cells after COVID-19. Study-wide background: Two doses of either BNT162b2 or mRNA-1273 vaccine went to participants.

Treatment indicated: roughly 10-day PBMC culture with coronavirus spike peptide pools or control peptides (ViraFEST assay). The Oncomine TCR Beta short-read assay generated sequence data from the DNA of cultured CD4+ T cells. Via MiXCR, TCRdb re-called the PCR reads, giving one row per CDR3 protein. The table lists approximately 4,900 distinct CDR3 sequences, 25% of them singletons, with nearly 25% in the top ten. By its share, this clonotype is large. Its antigen is unidentified. V was pared by 5 bases and J by 3 bases, with 4 bases of the junction left unmatched. The CDR3 spans 15 residues. The germline V gene has CDR1 SGHVS and CDR2 FNYEAQ.

The sequencing here drew on CD4+ T cells from blood, cultured in vitro, taken after SARS-CoV-2 vaccination. The chain recombines TRBV7-6 with TRBJ2-1; 10 bases fit TRBD1. The clonotype originates from a human donor who had recovered from COVID-19. This chain's CDR3 is CASSTTGGYYNEQFF. The CDR3 DNA reads as TGTGCCAGCAGCACGACAGGGGGCTACTACAATGAGCAGTTCTTC. The variable domain in full, with the rest retrieved from reference TRBV7-6 and TRBJ2-1, is GAGVSQSPRYKVTKRGQDVALRCDPISGHVSLYWYRQALGQGPEFLTYFNYEAQQDKSGLPNDRFSAERPEGSISTLTIQRTEQRDSAMYRCASSTTGGYYNEQFFGPGTRLTVL.